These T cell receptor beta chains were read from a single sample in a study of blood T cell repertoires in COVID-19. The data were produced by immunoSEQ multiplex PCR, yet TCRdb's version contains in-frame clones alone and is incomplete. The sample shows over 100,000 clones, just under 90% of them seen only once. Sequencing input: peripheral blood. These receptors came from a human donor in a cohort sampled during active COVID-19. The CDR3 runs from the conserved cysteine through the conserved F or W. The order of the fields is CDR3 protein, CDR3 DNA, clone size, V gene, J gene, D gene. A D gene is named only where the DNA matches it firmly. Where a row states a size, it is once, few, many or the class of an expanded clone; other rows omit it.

cdr3_aa: CASSALAQNTGELFF
cdr3_nt: TGTGCCAGCAGCGCCCTGGCCCAGAACACCGGGGAGCTGTTTTTT
clone_size: -
v_call: TRBV9
j_call: TRBJ2-2
d_call: -

cdr3_aa: CASSTSLTGGNTEAFF
cdr3_nt: TGTGCCAGCAGTACTTCTTTGACAGGGGGGAACACTGAAGCTTTCTTT
clone_size: -
v_call: TRBV28
j_call: TRBJ1-1
d_call: TRBD1

cdr3_aa: CASSYLGQGGGYTF
cdr3_nt: TGTGCCAGCAGTTATCTCGGACAGGGGGGAGGCTACACCTTC
clone_size: -
v_call: TRBV28
j_call: TRBJ1-2
d_call: TRBD1

cdr3_aa: CASSYLGDFEAFF
cdr3_nt: TGTGCCAGCAGTTACTTGGGGGACTTTGAAGCTTTCTTT
clone_size: -
v_call: TRBV6-6
j_call: TRBJ1-1
d_call: -

cdr3_aa: CASTAGQTNTEAFF
cdr3_nt: TGTGCCAGCACGGCGGGACAGACGAACACTGAAGCTTTCTTT
clone_size: -
v_call: TRBV28
j_call: TRBJ1-1
d_call: TRBD1

cdr3_aa: CASSEVGTGLSTGELFF
cdr3_nt: TGTGCCAGCAGTGAAGTTGGGACAGGGTTGTCCACCGGGGAGCTGTTTTTT
clone_size: once
v_call: TRBV6-1
j_call: TRBJ2-2
d_call: TRBD1

cdr3_aa: CASSPLVDTQYF
cdr3_nt: TGTGCCAGCTCACCCCTCGTAGATACGCAGTATTTT
clone_size: once
v_call: TRBV18
j_call: TRBJ2-3
d_call: -

cdr3_aa: CASRAAGTVDGYTF
cdr3_nt: TGTGCCAGCAGGGCCGCCGGGACAGTGGACGGCTACACCTTC
clone_size: -
v_call: TRBV28
j_call: TRBJ1-2
d_call: TRBD1

cdr3_aa: CASSYGGLADEQFF
cdr3_nt: TGTGCCAGCAGTTACGGGGGACTAGCGGATGAGCAGTTCTTC
clone_size: -
v_call: TRBV6-6
j_call: TRBJ2-1
d_call: TRBD2

cdr3_aa: CSASLAPLVYGYTF
cdr3_nt: TGCAGTGCTAGTTTGGCCCCGTTGGTCTATGGCTACACCTTC
clone_size: -
v_call: TRBV20-1
j_call: TRBJ1-2
d_call: -

cdr3_aa: CASSISLVADTQYF
cdr3_nt: TGTGCCAGTAGTATATCGCTAGTAGCGGATACGCAGTATTTT
clone_size: -
v_call: TRBV19
j_call: TRBJ2-3
d_call: -

cdr3_aa: CASSRGHGTEAFF
cdr3_nt: TGCGCCAGCAGCAGGGGCCATGGTACTGAAGCTTTCTTT
clone_size: -
v_call: TRBV5-1
j_call: TRBJ1-1
d_call: -

cdr3_aa: CASSSPGGQNTEAFF
cdr3_nt: TGTGCCAGCAGCTCCCCAGGGGGCCAGAACACTGAAGCTTTCTTT
clone_size: -
v_call: TRBV7-9
j_call: TRBJ1-1
d_call: TRBD1

cdr3_aa: CASSQDSQETQYF
cdr3_nt: TGCGCCAGCAGCCAAGACAGCCAAGAGACCCAGTACTTC
clone_size: -
v_call: TRBV4-3
j_call: TRBJ2-5
d_call: -

cdr3_aa: CAIMGGYNEQFF
cdr3_nt: TGTGCCATCATGGGGGGCTACAATGAGCAGTTCTTC
clone_size: -
v_call: TRBV10-3
j_call: TRBJ2-1
d_call: -

cdr3_aa: CASSPSRISTLLGANVLTF
cdr3_nt: TGCGCCAGCAGCCCTTCACGGATATCGACTCTGTTGGGGGCCAACGTCCTGACTTTC
clone_size: -
v_call: TRBV5-1
j_call: TRBJ2-6
d_call: -

cdr3_aa: CASSMRDSFYGYTF
cdr3_nt: TGTGCCAGTAGTATGAGGGACAGTTTCTATGGCTACACCTTC
clone_size: -
v_call: TRBV19
j_call: TRBJ1-2
d_call: TRBD1

cdr3_aa: CASSPRPQTSGQTYNEQFF
cdr3_nt: TGCGCCAGCAGTCCCCGACCCCAAACTAGTGGGCAAACCTACAATGAGCAGTTCTTC
clone_size: -
v_call: TRBV5-1
j_call: TRBJ2-1
d_call: -

cdr3_aa: CASSQFGGLAGGNEQFF
cdr3_nt: TGTGCCAGCAGCCAATTCGGCGGACTAGCGGGAGGGAATGAGCAGTTCTTC
clone_size: -
v_call: TRBV4-2
j_call: TRBJ2-1
d_call: TRBD2

cdr3_aa: CASSFGGSTDTQYF
cdr3_nt: TGTGCCAGCAGCTTCGGGGGGAGCACAGATACGCAGTATTTT
clone_size: -
v_call: TRBV5-5
j_call: TRBJ2-3
d_call: TRBD2

cdr3_aa: CASSVGEAFREPQHF
cdr3_nt: TGTGCCAGCAGTGTCGGGGAGGCGTTTCGGGAGCCCCAGCATTTT
clone_size: -
v_call: TRBV2
j_call: TRBJ1-5
d_call: -

cdr3_aa: CATSRDRVGEQYF
cdr3_nt: TGTGCCACCAGCAGAGACAGGGTAGGCGAGCAGTACTTC
clone_size: -
v_call: TRBV15
j_call: TRBJ2-7
d_call: -

cdr3_aa: CASSFGRIYEQYF
cdr3_nt: TGTGCCAGCAGTTTTGGGCGAATTTACGAGCAGTACTTC
clone_size: -
v_call: TRBV12-3/TRBV12-4
j_call: TRBJ2-7
d_call: -

cdr3_aa: CASSLGQGADTQYF
cdr3_nt: TGCGCCAGCAGCTTGGGACAGGGGGCAGATACGCAGTATTTT
clone_size: -
v_call: TRBV5-1
j_call: TRBJ2-3
d_call: TRBD1

cdr3_aa: CASSAQGSSYEQYF
cdr3_nt: TGTGCCAGCAGTGCGCAGGGATCGTCCTACGAGCAGTACTTC
clone_size: -
v_call: TRBV9
j_call: TRBJ2-7
d_call: -

cdr3_aa: CASSLPGADTQYF
cdr3_nt: TGCGCCAGCAGCTTGCCAGGGGCAGATACGCAGTATTTT
clone_size: -
v_call: TRBV5-1
j_call: TRBJ2-3
d_call: -